The rows below give T cell receptor beta chains drawn from one sample of a study of CD8 T cells in Susac syndrome. TCRdb redid the calling of the immunoSEQ multiplex PCR reads with MiXCR, one entry per CDR3 protein. Of nearly 110,000 distinct CDR3 sequences in the sample, 94% are singletons; the top ten hold over 0.4%. Sequencing used CD8+ T cells from PBMCs. Receptors originate from a human donor with Susac syndrome. Each CDR3 is given with its conserved first and last residue. Fields, in order: V gene, D gene, J gene, clone size, CDR3 length, CDR3 protein, CDR3 DNA. A D gene is named only where the DNA matches it firmly. Some rows have no size entry. The others give once, few or many, or a class for an expanded clone.

>TRBV29-1|NA|TRBJ1-3|NA|14
CSVASMQGGNTIYF
TGCAGCGTTGCGAGTATGCAGGGAGGAAACACCATATATTTT
>TRBV27|NA|TRBJ2-7|NA|12
CASHGNSYEQYF
TGTGCCAGTCACGGAAATTCCTACGAGCAGTACTTC
>TRBV29-1|TRBD1|TRBJ2-5|NA|15
CSVDGTGTYQETQYF
TGCAGCGTTGACGGGACAGGGACATACCAAGAGACCCAGTACTTC
>TRBV9|NA|TRBJ1-2|once|15
CASSADGGRIYGYTF
TGTGCCAGCAGCGCCGACGGGGGGCGGATCTATGGCTACACCTTC
>TRBV12-5|TRBD2|TRBJ2-5|NA|16
CASGLASGDFGETQYF
TGTGCTAGTGGTTTGGCTAGCGGGGACTTTGGGGAGACCCAGTACTTC
>TRBV18|NA|TRBJ2-7|NA|14
CASSPGMDSYEQYF
TGTGCCAGCTCACCAGGTATGGACTCCTACGAGCAGTACTTC
>TRBV20-1|TRBD2|TRBJ2-5|NA|13
CSAPRGTKETQYF
TGCAGTGCTCCCCGGGGGACTAAAGAGACCCAGTACTTC
>TRBV9|NA|TRBJ2-6|NA|16
CASSVVTVSGANVLTF
TGTGCCAGCAGCGTGGTGACCGTCTCTGGGGCCAACGTCCTGACTTTC
>TRBV5-1|NA|TRBJ2-3|NA|16
CASSRPPGDDTDTQYF
TGCGCCAGCAGCCGGCCCCCGGGGGACGACACAGATACGCAGTATTTT
>TRBV7-9|TRBD1|TRBJ2-2|NA|18
CASSSTPPGQGATGELFF
TGTGCCAGCAGCTCCACGCCTCCGGGACAGGGGGCGACCGGGGAGCTGTTTTTT
>TRBV2|TRBD2|TRBJ2-2|NA|15
CASTGLAGPTGELFF
TGTGCCAGCACGGGACTAGCGGGGCCCACCGGGGAGCTGTTTTTT
>TRBV27|NA|TRBJ1-2|NA|13
CASTKGLNYGYTF
TGTGCCAGCACAAAGGGACTTAACTATGGCTACACCTTC
>TRBV4-3|TRBD1|TRBJ1-6|NA|17
CASSQDWDSSYNSPLHF
TGCGCCAGCAGCCAAGATTGGGACAGTTCCTATAATTCACCCCTCCACTTT
>TRBV6-5|NA|TRBJ1-5|NA|16
CASSYSLPGSNQPQHF
TGTGCCAGCAGTTACTCCTTACCAGGTAGCAATCAGCCCCAGCATTTT
>TRBV20-1|TRBD1|TRBJ2-1|NA|14
CSARGGQGANEQFF
TGCAGTGCTAGAGGGGGACAGGGGGCGAATGAGCAGTTCTTC
>TRBV29-1|TRBD2|TRBJ2-5|NA|16
CSVEISGGRGGETQYF
TGCAGCGTTGAAATTAGCGGGGGCCGAGGCGGGGAGACCCAGTACTTC
>TRBV7-9|NA|TRBJ2-1|NA|16
CASSLDEGPSYNEQFF
TGTGCCAGCAGCTTGGATGAGGGACCTTCCTACAATGAGCAGTTCTTC
>TRBV6-2/TRBV6-3|NA|TRBJ2-3|NA|13
CASSRPHGDTQYF
TGTGCCAGCAGCCGTCCTCACGGAGATACGCAGTATTTT